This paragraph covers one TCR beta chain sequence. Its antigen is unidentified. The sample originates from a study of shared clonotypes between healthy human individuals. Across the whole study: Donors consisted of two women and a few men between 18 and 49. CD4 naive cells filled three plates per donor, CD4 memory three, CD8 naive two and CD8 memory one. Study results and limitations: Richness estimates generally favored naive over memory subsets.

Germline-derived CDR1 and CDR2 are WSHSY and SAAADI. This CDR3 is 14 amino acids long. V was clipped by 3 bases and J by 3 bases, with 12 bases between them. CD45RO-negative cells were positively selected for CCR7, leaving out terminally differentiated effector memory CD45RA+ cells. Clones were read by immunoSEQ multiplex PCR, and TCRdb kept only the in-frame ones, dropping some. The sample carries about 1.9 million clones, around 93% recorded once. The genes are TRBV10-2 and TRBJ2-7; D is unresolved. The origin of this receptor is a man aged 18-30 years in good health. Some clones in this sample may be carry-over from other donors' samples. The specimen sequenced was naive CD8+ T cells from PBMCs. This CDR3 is CASSDKAENYEQYF. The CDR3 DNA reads TGCGCCAGCAGTGACAAGGCAGAGAACTACGAGCAGTACTTC.